These 27 T cell receptor beta chains came from one sample sequenced in a study of cytomegalovirus exposure and HLA in healthy donors. The PCR was carried out with 60 Vbeta primers and 13 Jbeta primers. Here immunoSEQ multiplex PCR was the method, and the copy in TCRdb shows in-frame clones only, minus some. The table lists about 100,000 clones, about four fifths of them singletons. The sequencing input was PBMCs. Receptors originate from a man aged 30 to 39 in good health and CMV-seronegative.

This clone was seen ten or more times. This chain connects TRBV6-4 to TRBJ2-2; 12 nucleotides match TRBD2. V shed 5 bases and J 5 bases; nucleotides not matched to a gene: 6. This CDR3 has 16 amino acids. Germline loops: CDR1 MRHNA, CDR2 SNTAGT. CDR3 in amino acids: CASSPTSGGSTGELFF. CDR3 sequence (DNA): TGTGCCAGCAGTCCGACTAGCGGGGGCTCGACCGGGGAGCTGTTTTTT.

The chain links TRBV15 to TRBJ2-3, with D perhaps TRBD2 (7 bases). The CDR3 extends over 17 amino acids. Germline CDR1 reads LNHNV; CDR2 reads YYDKDF (reference sequence). The V end lost 0 bases, the J end lost 6 bases, and 19 bases lay between the germline ends. In DNA form, the CDR3 reads TGTGCCACCAGCAGAGATCGAGGGGGGGGGCCCTCGGATACGCAGTATTTT. Protein: CATSRDRGGGPSDTQYF.

The rearrangement uses TRBV6-5 and TRBJ1-3; TRBD1 is a possible D gene (5 bases). The germline gives CDR1 MNHEY, CDR2 SVGAGI. The germline V and J ends were trimmed by 4 bases and 4 bases, with 8 bases remaining between them. The CDR3 totals 13 residues. The DNA for the CDR3 is TGTGCCAGCAGTTCCGACAGAGGAAACACCATATATTTT. Translating gives CASSSDRGNTIYF.

The V gene is TRBV4-2, the J gene TRBJ2-7, with 8 positions matching TRBD2. This CDR3 is 15 amino acids long. The germline gives CDR1 LGHNA, CDR2 YNFKEQ. The ends lost 0 bases at V and 2 bases at J; junction bases unmatched: 3. CDR3 in DNA: TGTGCCAGCAGCCAAGACTCTAGCGGGCCCTACGAGCAGTACTTC. It translates to CASSQDSSGPYEQYF.

The chain carries TRBV9 and TRBJ2-1; TRBD2 agrees at 7 bases. This CDR3 has 16 amino acids. Germline V lookup: CDR1 SGDLS, CDR2 YYNGEE. J gave up 0 bases and V 6 bases, and 9 bases lay outside the gene matches. The CDR3: CASTLDGGSSYNEQFF. The DNA for the CDR3 is TGTGCCAGCACCCTCGACGGGGGGAGCTCCTACAATGAGCAGTTCTTC. The full variable domain, with the rest looked up from reference TRBV9 and TRBJ2-1, is DSGVTQTPKHLITATGQRVTLRCSPRSGDLSVYWYQQSLDQGLQFLIQYYNGEERAKGNILERFSAQQFPDLHSELNLSSLELGDSALYFCASTLDGGSSYNEQFFGPGTRLTVL.

Details on this clone: At one boundary the junction diverges from the germline segment, which might be a read error. The chain recombines TRBV4-1 with TRBJ2-2; 9 bases agree with TRBD1. The CDR3 spans 15 residues. CDR1 and CDR2 from the germline V gene are MGHRA and YSYEKL. The CDR3 DNA reads as TGCGCCAGCGGCCAACCCCGGGACAGGGCCGGGGAGCTGTTTTTT. This sequence encodes CASGQPRDRAGELFF.

This sequence joins TRBV6-1 and TRBJ2-5, with TRBD1 matching over 11 bases. The CDR3 is made up of 16 amino acids. With 6 bases clipped from V and 5 bases from J, the junction kept 11 bases outside the gene matches. CDR1 is MNHNS and CDR2 is SASEGT in the germline V gene. CDR3: CASSELPGQGGETQYF. CDR3 in DNA: TGTGCCAGCAGCGAACTACCGGGACAGGGGGGGGAGACCCAGTACTTC.

The chain has TRBV7-9 and TRBJ2-2, with D maybe TRBD2 (5 bases). The V gene lost 5 bases and the J gene lost 0 bases, with 13 bases spanning the gap. Per germline, CDR1 SEHNR and CDR2 FQNEAQ (reference sequence). The CDR3 spans 16 residues. The CDR3 region is CASSLSGGPNTGELFF. Here the CDR3 DNA reads TGTGCCAGCAGCCTAAGCGGTGGGCCGAACACCGGGGAGCTGTTTTTT.

J is TRBJ1-2 and V is TRBV29-1; 7 bases match TRBD1. The V gene end was trimmed by 6 bases and the J gene end by 3 bases; junction bases not matched to a gene: 22. The germline CDR1 and CDR2 sequences are SQVTM and ANQGSEA. This CDR3 contains 18 residues. The CDR3 spells CSVQSTLKQGQWYYGYTF. The CDR3 coding sequence is TGCAGCGTCCAAAGCACCTTAAAGCAGGGACAGTGGTACTATGGCTACACCTTC.

The genes are TRBV27 and TRBJ1-2; 11 bases map to TRBD1. V was pared by 6 bases and J by 8 bases, with 8 bases of the junction left unmatched. The CDR3 contains 14 residues. Looked up from germline, CDR1 is MNHEY and CDR2 is SMNVEV (reference sequence). The CDR3 nucleotides read TGTGCCAGCAGGGGGACAGGGGGTCCAGAGGGCTACACCTTC. It codes for CASRGTGGPEGYTF.

A note on this clone: At one of its ends the junction is not consistent with the germline gene, which may arise from a read error. The gene calls are TRBV28 and TRBJ1-2, with 12 positions matching TRBD1. Germline CDR1 is MDHEN and CDR2 is SYDVKM. The CDR3 contains 13 residues. As DNA, the CDR3 is TGTGCCAGCAGGGGACAGGGGGCGCGTGGCCACACCTTC. Protein: CASRGQGARGHTF.

This clone has a handful of counts. This chain connects TRBV5-6 to TRBJ2-7, with 8 bases lining up with TRBD1. CDR1 and CDR2 (germline): SGHDT, YYEEEE. J gave up 2 bases and V 4 bases, and 5 bases lay outside the gene matches. The CDR3 consists of 14 residues. In DNA, the CDR3 is TGTGCCAGCAGCCGGACAGGGCAGACCTACGAGCAGTACTTC. It encodes CASSRTGQTYEQYF.

This chain connects TRBV7-8 to TRBJ2-1, with 8 positions matching TRBD2. The CDR3 is 13 amino acids. CDR1 is SGHVS, CDR2 FQNEAQ, per germline. J was trimmed by 14 bases and V by 1 base; bases with no gene match: 7. CDR3 sequence: CASSLVAGHGEFF. CDR3 nucleotide sequence: TGTGCCAGCAGCTTAGTAGCGGGACACGGGGAGTTCTTC.

The gene calls are TRBV18 and TRBJ2-7; 10 positions agree with TRBD2. The ends lost 6 bases at V and 3 bases at J; junction bases unmatched: 8. The CDR3 sequence is 15 residues long. Per germline, CDR1 KGHSH and CDR2 LQKENI. In nucleotides, the CDR3 is TGTGCCAGCTCCATTGGACTAGCGGAGAACTACGAGCAGTACTTC. It yields the protein CASSIGLAENYEQYF.

The DNA for the CDR3 is TGTGCCAGCAGCCCCCACCTAGCGGTTGATACGCAGTATTTT. It translates to CASSPHLAVDTQYF. The chain couples TRBV9 to TRBJ2-3; 7 nucleotides align to TRBD2. CDR3 size: 14 residues. CDR1 and CDR2 from the germline V gene are SGDLS and YYNGEE. V trimming: 4 bases; J trimming: 6 bases; junction bases outside the gene matches: 8. The complete variable domain, with remaining parts taken from reference TRBV9 and TRBJ2-3, reads DSGVTQTPKHLITATGQRVTLRCSPRSGDLSVYWYQQSLDQGLQFLIQYYNGEERAKGNILERFSAQQFPDLHSELNLSSLELGDSALYFCASSPHLAVDTQYFGPGTRLTVL.

This sequence joins TRBV5-1 and TRBJ1-4; a weak D match, TRBD1 (5 bases). The CDR3 has 15 residues. Germline V gives CDR1 SGHRS, CDR2 YFSETQ. V was cut by 0 bases and J by 5 bases, with 11 bases left in between. The CDR3 spells CASSLAGQGNEKLFF. The CDR3 DNA sequence: TGCGCCAGCAGCTTGGCCGGGCAGGGAAATGAAAAACTGTTTTTT.

The chain joins TRBV27 to TRBJ1-6; D ambiguous. The CDR3 length is 15 residues. V lost 5 bases and J lost 9, with 17 bases in between. The germline V gene encodes CDR1 MNHEY and CDR2 SMNVEV (reference sequence). The CDR3, as DNA: TGTGCCAGCAGTACCGGAACAGAGGGAATTTCACCCCTCCACTTT. This gives the protein CASSTGTEGISPLHF.

This sequence joins TRBV19 and TRBJ1-1; D is unclear. The V end was cut by 1 base, the J end by 1 base, with 7 bases between. Germline CDR1 is LNHDA and CDR2 is SQIVND (reference sequence). This CDR3 has 14 amino acids. For the CDR3, the DNA is TGTGCCAGTAGTATAGTGGTCGGGAACACTGAAGCTTTCTTT. Translated, it gives CASSIVVGNTEAFF.

This chain joins TRBV9 and TRBJ2-5; D gene uncertain. V lost 3 bases, J lost 3 bases, and 6 bases lay in between. Germline lookup yields CDR1 SGDLS and CDR2 YYNGEE. The CDR3 has 12 residues. The CDR3 protein is CASSAQEETQYF. The CDR3 coding sequence is TGTGCCAGCAGCGCCCAGGAAGAGACCCAGTACTTC.

CDR3 sequence: CAWMRDRALANYGYTF. The CDR3 DNA reads TGTGCCTGGATGCGGGACAGGGCCTTAGCTAACTATGGCTACACCTTC. The chain recombines TRBV30 with TRBJ1-2; 9 bases map to TRBD1. Germline V gene lookup returns CDR1 GTSNPN and CDR2 SVGIG (reference sequence). J lost 0 bases, V lost 4 bases, and 9 bases had no gene match. The CDR3 is 16 amino acids.

V and J are TRBV19 and TRBJ1-4, with TRBD1 identical over 7 bases. Germline CDR1 LNHDA, CDR2 SQIVND (reference sequence). Trimming took 9 bases from V and 0 from J; bases not matched to a gene: 10. The CDR3 has 16 amino acids. This CDR3 is CASQMGQPATNEKLFF. The CDR3 nucleotides read TGTGCCAGCCAGATGGGACAGCCTGCAACTAATGAAAAACTGTTTTTT.

The chain links TRBV30 to TRBJ1-4; TRBD1 might be the D (5 bases). This CDR3 is built from 15 residues. The germline CDR1 and CDR2 sequences are GTSNPN and SVGIG (reference sequence). Trimming removed 2 bases from V and 5 bases from J, with 15 bases in between. Here the CDR3 reads CAWSTGGHANEKLFF. The CDR3 nucleotides are TGTGCCTGGAGTACTGGCGGACACGCAAATGAAAAACTGTTTTTT.

This clone was observed once. The chain combines TRBV5-4 with TRBJ2-1; no firm D call. The V gene lost 7 bases and the J gene lost 1 base, with 3 bases spanning the gap. Germline loops: CDR1 SGHNT, CDR2 YYREEE (reference sequence). The CDR3 totals 11 residues. This CDR3 reads CASLSYNEQFF. In nucleotides, the CDR3 is TGTGCCAGCCTTTCCTACAATGAGCAGTTCTTC.

The CDR3 bases are TGTGCCAGCAGTTATCCTCCCGACAGAGGGAACACTGAAGCTTTCTTT. Encoded protein: CASSYPPDRGNTEAFF. The chain recombines TRBV6-6 with TRBJ1-1, with D possibly being TRBD1 (5 bases). Germline CDR1 reads MNHNY; CDR2 reads SVGAGI (reference sequence). V gave up 3 bases and J gave up 1 base, with 15 bases separating them. The CDR3 contains 16 residues.

The genes are TRBV7-2 and TRBJ2-7; 8 bases fit TRBD2. Trimming at V came to 5 bases and at J to 2 bases, leaving 8 bases not matched to a gene. Germline V CDR1 and CDR2: SGHTA, FQGNSA. There are 15 residues in the CDR3. The CDR3 protein is CASSLSIAGPYEQYF. DNA of the CDR3: TGTGCCAGCAGCCTCTCCATAGCGGGACCCTACGAGCAGTACTTC.

The J gene is TRBJ1-2, the V gene TRBV29-1, with D possibly TRBD1 on 5 matching bases. The CDR3 length is 15 residues. V lost 0 bases to trimming and J lost 6 bases, with 17 bases between them. Germline V gives CDR1 SQVTM, CDR2 ANQGSEA. The CDR3 reads CSVEESQGLLNGYTF. The CDR3 coding sequence is TGCAGCGTTGAAGAATCTCAGGGTCTCCTCAATGGCTACACCTTC. Drawing the rest from reference TRBV29-1 and TRBJ1-2, the complete variable domain is SAVISQKPSRDICQRGTSLTIQCQVDSQVTMMFWYRQQPGQSLTLIATANQGSEATYESGFVIDKFPISRPNLTFSTLTVSNMSPEDSSIYLCSVEESQGLLNGYTFGSGTRLTVV.

The rearrangement links TRBV4-1 to TRBJ2-5; 8 nucleotides line up with TRBD2. From germline, CDR1 is MGHRA and CDR2 YSYEKL. The CDR3 spans 18 residues. V lost 2 bases, J lost 5 bases, and 16 bases stayed unmatched. CDR3 amino acids: CASSQPTQTSVRRETQYF. As DNA, the CDR3 is TGCGCCAGCAGCCAACCCACACAGACTAGCGTCCGTCGGGAGACCCAGTACTTC.